This T cell receptor (beta chain) was captured by sequencing in a study of blood T cell repertoires in COVID-19. For the study at large: The origin of the acute and convalescent COVID-19 samples was the United States, Italy and Spain. PBMCs, B-cell-depleted T cells, or T cells provided the cDNA or gDNA that made up the material.

Methods used by the authors: Quantification of nucleated cells was approximated via reference gene primer amplification. Sequenced by immunoSEQ multiplex PCR; TCRdb stores in-frame clones only, minus some. V and J calls and clone size follow that table, whereas D and trimming were derived from the DNA. The repertoire holds 200,000 or so clones, with roughly 84% as singletons. The sample consisted of peripheral blood. The TCR was taken from a woman aged 55-75 years who had recovered from COVID-19.

The CDR3 is CASRGPGETVYGYTF. CDR3 DNA sequence: TGTGCCAGTCGTGGCCCAGGGGAGACGGTCTATGGCTACACCTTC. The chain joins TRBV19 to TRBJ1-2; perhaps TRBD1 as D (6 bases). Between the trimmed V and J ends, which lost 8 bases and 4 bases, there was a span of 20 bases. Germline CDR1 and CDR2: LNHDA and SQIVND (reference sequence). CDR3 length: 15 residues.